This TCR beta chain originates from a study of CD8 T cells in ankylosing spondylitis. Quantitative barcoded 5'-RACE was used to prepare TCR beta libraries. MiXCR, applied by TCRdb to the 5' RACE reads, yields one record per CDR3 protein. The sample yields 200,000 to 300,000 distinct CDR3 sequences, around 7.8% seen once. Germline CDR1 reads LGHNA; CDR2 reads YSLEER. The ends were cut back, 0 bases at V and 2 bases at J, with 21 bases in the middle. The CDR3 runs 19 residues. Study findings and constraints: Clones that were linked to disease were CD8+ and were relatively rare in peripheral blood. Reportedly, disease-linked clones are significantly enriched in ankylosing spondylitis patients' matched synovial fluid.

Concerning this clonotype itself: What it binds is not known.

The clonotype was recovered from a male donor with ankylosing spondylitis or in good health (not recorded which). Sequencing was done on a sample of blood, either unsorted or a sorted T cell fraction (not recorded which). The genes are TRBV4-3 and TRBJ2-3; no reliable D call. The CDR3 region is CASSQDAVGWALTTDTQYF. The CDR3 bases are TGCGCCAGCAGCCAAGATGCCGTAGGCTGGGCTCTAACCACAGATACGCAGTATTTT.